The table lists the clone carrying this T cell receptor (beta chain) with a few counts. The antigen remains unidentified. The data originate from a study of beta chain features in type 1 diabetes. Study-wide points: VDJ junctions sequenced from type 1 diabetes patients showed fewer insertions and more deletions.

The CDR3 contains 14 residues. Germline V CDR1 and CDR2: SGHRS, YFSETQ. The trim removed 3 bases at V and 3 bases at J, leaving 6 bases unmatched. The isolated RNA, all of it, was reverse transcribed, so expressed TCRB transcripts were what got sequenced. Here immunoSEQ multiplex PCR was the method, and the copy in TCRdb shows in-frame clones only, minus some. The data show 300,000 to 450,000 clones, less than 20% seen once. The chain combines TRBV5-1 with TRBJ2-7, with 7 bases fitting TRBD1. This clonotype was sampled from a woman aged 18-30 years in good health. Sequencing input: naive CD4+ T cells from blood. The CDR3 nucleotides are TGCGCCAGCAGCTCCTCCGGGACAGTCTACGAGCAGTACTTC. It encodes CASSSSGTVYEQYF.